The subject of this entry is one TCR beta chain. Its target is not known. The sample is drawn from a study of CD4 T cells in relation to SARS-CoV-2 and coronaviruses. V dropped 5 bases and J dropped 7 bases, with 15 bases sitting between them. This CDR3 has 15 residues. The germline CDR1 and CDR2 sequences are MDHEN and SYDVKM. Before the COVID-19 pandemic, during about 2010-2018, CD4+ T cells were taken from unexposed donors. After ten to eleven days of culture, CD4+ T cells were isolated. Profiling relied on immunoSEQ multiplex PCR, and the TCRdb table lists in-frame clones only, not all of them. This table has over 15,000 clones, about 74% appearing once.

V is TRBV28 and J is TRBJ1-6; D is perhaps TRBD1 (5 bases). The receptor was derived from a human donor in good health. Sequenced input: CD4+ T cells from PBMCs, cultured in vitro. CDR3 DNA: TGTGCCAGCAGTCCCCGAGGCAGGGTAAATTCACCCCTCCACTTT. Its translation: CASSPRGRVNSPLHF. Based on the CDR3 plus reference TRBV28 and TRBJ1-6, the full variable domain is DVKVTQSSRYLVKRTGEKVFLECVQDMDHENMFWYRQDPGLGLRLIYFSYDVKMKEKGDIPEGYSVSREKKERFSLILESASTNQTSMYLCASSPRGRVNSPLHFGNGTRLTVT.